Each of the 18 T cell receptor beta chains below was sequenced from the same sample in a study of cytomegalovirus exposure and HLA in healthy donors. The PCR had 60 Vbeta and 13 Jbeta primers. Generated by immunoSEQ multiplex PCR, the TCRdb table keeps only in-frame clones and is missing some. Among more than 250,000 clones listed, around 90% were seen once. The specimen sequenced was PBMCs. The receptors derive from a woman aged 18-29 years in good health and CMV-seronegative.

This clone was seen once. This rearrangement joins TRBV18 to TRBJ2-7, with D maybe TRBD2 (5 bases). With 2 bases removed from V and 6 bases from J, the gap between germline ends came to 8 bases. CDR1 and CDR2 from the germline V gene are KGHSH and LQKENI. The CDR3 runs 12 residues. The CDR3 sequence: CASSPTGFEQYF. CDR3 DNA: TGTGCCAGCTCACCAACGGGGTTCGAGCAGTACTTC.

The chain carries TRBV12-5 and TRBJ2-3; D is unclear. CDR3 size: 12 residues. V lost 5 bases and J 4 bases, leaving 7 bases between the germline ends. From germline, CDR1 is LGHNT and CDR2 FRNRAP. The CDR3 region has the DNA TGTGCTAGTGGTATAACTCCAGATACGCAGTATTTT. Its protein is CASGITPDTQYF.

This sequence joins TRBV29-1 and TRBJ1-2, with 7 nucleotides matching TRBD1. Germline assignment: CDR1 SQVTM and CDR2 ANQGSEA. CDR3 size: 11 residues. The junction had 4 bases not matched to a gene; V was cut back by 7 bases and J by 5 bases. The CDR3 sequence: CSAPTGYGYTF. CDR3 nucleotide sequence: TGCAGCGCTCCGACAGGGTATGGCTACACCTTC.

This chain's CDR3 is CASTPTPQENTEAFF. CDR3 sequence (DNA): TGTGCCAGCACCCCAACCCCACAGGAGAACACTGAAGCTTTCTTT. This chain uses TRBV2 with TRBJ1-1; a weak D match, TRBD1 (5 bases). Germline CDR1 SNHLY, CDR2 FYNNEI. Trimming cost V 7 bases and J 1 base, with 16 bases left between them. The CDR3 totals 15 residues.

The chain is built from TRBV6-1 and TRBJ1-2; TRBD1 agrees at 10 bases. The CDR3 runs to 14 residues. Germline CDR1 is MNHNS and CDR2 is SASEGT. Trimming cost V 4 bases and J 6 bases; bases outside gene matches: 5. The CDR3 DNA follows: TGTGCCAGCAGTGGGGGGACAGGGGCCCATGGCTACACCTTC. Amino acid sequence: CASSGGTGAHGYTF.

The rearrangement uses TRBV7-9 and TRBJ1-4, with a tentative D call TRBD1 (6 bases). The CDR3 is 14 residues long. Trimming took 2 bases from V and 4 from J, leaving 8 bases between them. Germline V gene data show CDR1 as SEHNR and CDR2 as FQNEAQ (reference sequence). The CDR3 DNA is TGTGCCAGCAGCTTACAGGGGTTTAATGAAAAACTGTTTTTT. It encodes CASSLQGFNEKLFF. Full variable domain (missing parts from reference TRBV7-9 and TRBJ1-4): DTGVSQNPRHKITKRGQNVTFRCDPISEHNRLYWYRQTLGQGPEFLTYFQNEAQLEKSRLLSDRFSAERPKGSFSTLEIQRTEQGDSAMYLCASSLQGFNEKLFFGSGTQLSVL.

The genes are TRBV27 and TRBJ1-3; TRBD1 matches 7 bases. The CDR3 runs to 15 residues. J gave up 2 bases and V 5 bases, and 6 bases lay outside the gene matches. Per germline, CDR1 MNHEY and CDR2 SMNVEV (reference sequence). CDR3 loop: CASSPTGLAGNTIYF. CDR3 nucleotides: TGTGCCAGCAGTCCGACAGGGTTGGCTGGAAACACCATATATTTT.

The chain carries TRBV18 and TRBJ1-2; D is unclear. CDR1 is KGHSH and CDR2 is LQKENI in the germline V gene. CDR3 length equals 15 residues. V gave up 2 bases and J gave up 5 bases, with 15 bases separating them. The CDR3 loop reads CASSPSGVKNYGYTF. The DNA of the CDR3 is TGTGCCAGCTCACCATCCGGGGTGAAGAATTATGGCTACACCTTC.

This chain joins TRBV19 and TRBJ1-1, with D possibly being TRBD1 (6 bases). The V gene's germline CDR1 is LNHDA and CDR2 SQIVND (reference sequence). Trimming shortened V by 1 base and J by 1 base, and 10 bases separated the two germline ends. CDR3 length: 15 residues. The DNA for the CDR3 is TGTGCCAGTAGTATAGTCGGGACACAGAACACTGAAGCTTTCTTT. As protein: CASSIVGTQNTEAFF.

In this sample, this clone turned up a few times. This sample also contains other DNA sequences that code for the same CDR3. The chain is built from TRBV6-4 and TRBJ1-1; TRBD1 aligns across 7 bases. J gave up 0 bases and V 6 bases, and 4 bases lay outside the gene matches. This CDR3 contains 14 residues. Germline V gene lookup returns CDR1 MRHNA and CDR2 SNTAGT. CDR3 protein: CASRRDSLNTEAFF. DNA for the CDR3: TGTGCCAGCAGAAGGGACAGCTTGAACACTGAAGCTTTCTTT.

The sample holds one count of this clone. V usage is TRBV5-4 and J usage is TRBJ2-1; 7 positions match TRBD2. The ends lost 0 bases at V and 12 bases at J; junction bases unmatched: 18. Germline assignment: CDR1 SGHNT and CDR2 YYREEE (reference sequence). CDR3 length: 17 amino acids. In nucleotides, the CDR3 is TGTGCCAGCAGCTTGGCCGTCGTAGCGGGTCATGGCAGTAGGCAGTTCTTC. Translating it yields CASSLAVVAGHGSRQFF.

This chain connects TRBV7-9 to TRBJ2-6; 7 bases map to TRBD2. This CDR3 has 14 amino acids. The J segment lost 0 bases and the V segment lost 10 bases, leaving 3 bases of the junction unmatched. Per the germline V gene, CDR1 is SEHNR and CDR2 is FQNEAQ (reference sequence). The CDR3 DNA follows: TGTGCCAATGGGGGGGGCTCTGGGGCCAACGTCCTGACTTTC. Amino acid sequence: CANGGGSGANVLTF.

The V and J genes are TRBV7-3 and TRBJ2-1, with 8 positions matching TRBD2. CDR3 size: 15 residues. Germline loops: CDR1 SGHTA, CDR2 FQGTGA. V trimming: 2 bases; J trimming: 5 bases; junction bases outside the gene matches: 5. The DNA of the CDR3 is TGTGCCAGCAGCTTAGGCGTAGCGGGGAACAATGAGCAGTTCTTC. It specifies CASSLGVAGNNEQFF.

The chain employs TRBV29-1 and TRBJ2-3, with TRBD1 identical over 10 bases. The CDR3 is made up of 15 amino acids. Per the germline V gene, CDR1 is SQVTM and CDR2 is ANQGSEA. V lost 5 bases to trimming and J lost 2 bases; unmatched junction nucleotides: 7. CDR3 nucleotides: TGCAGCGTTACCCCCGACAGGGGGCTCACAGATACGCAGTATTTT. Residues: CSVTPDRGLTDTQYF.

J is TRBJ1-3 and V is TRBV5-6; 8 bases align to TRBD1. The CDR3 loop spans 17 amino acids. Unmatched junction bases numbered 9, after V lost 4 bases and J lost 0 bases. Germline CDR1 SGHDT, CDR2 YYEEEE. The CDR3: CASSPGQVGFSGNTIYF. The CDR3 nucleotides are TGTGCCAGCAGCCCGGGACAGGTCGGATTCTCTGGAAACACCATATATTTT.

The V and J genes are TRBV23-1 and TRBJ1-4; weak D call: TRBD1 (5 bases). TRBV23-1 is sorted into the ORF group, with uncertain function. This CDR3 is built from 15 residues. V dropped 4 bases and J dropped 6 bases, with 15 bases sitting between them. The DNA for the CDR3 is TGCGCCAGCAGTCTGTTCGGTGGGGGGGATGAAAAACTGTTTTTT. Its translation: CASSLFGGGDEKLFF.

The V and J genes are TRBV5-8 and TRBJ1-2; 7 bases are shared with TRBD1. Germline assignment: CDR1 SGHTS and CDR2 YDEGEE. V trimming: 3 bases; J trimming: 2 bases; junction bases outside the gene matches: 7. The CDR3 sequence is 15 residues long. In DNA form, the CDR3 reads TGTGCCAGCAGCTCTGGACTGGGACAGAACTATGGCTACACCTTC. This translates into CASSSGLGQNYGYTF.

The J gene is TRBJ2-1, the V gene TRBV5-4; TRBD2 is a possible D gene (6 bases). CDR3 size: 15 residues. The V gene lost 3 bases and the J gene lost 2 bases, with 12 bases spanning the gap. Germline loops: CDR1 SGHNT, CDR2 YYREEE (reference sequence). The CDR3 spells CASSSGDPTYNEQFF. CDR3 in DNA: TGTGCCAGCAGCTCGGGGGACCCTACCTACAATGAGCAGTTCTTC.